This T cell receptor (beta chain) was sequenced during a study of CD8 T cells in Susac syndrome. Isolation of CD8+ and CD4+ T cells was performed negatively, whereas enrichment of TEMRA cells was done by FACS. An input of roughly 0.45 to 1 ug of RNA was subjected to reverse transcription using random hexamers. Amplification of TCR beta CDR3 spanned 54 Vbeta and 13 Jbeta via immunoSEQ multiplex PCR. Each CDR3 protein gets one entry after TCRdb re-called the immunoSEQ multiplex PCR reads with MiXCR. The data hold some 300,000 distinct CDR3 sequences, with about 91% observed a single time. J was trimmed by 8 bases and V by 1 base; bases with no gene match: 15. From germline, CDR1 is LGHNA and CDR2 YNFKEQ. The CDR3 is made up of 18 amino acids.

The sample was CD8+ T cells from PBMCs. This clonotype was obtained from a human donor with multiple sclerosis. The chain is built from TRBV4-2 and TRBJ2-4, with 9 bases identical to TRBD1. The CDR3: CASSQVVPGGQGSDIQYF. The CDR3 region has the DNA TGTGCCAGCAGCCAAGTCGTCCCTGGCGGACAGGGGTCGGACATTCAGTACTTC.